The clone carrying this TCR beta chain was observed at least ten times. Its target is unknown. CDR3 length: 13 residues. Trimming cost V 7 bases and J 1 base, with 10 bases left between them. Germline CDR1 MDHEN, CDR2 SYDVKM. Using RNA template, CDR3s of TCR alpha and beta were amplified with iRepertoire arm-PCR. For one-step reverse transcription and amplification, roughly 95-450 ng of tissue mRNA or PBMC total RNA was used. TCRdb recomputed calls from the multiplex PCR reads with MiXCR, one row per CDR3 protein. In the table there are roughly 200,000 distinct CDR3 sequences, roughly two fifths of which are singletons. These data originate in a study of glioma-infiltrating T cells. Study findings and constraints: Tissue and blood shared very few CDR3 sequences.

The chain has TRBV28 and TRBJ2-5; no reliable D call. This receptor was identified in a human donor with low-grade glioma or glioblastoma, undergoing nonglioma brain surgery, or in good health (not recorded which). The sequenced material came from glioma tissue, nonneoplastic brain tissue, or PBMCs (not recorded which). Here the CDR3 DNA reads TGTGCCAGCAACCCCAGGACCCAAGAGACCCAGTACTTC. Translated, it gives CASNPRTQETQYF.